What follows are 5 T cell receptor beta chains derived from one specimen sequenced in a study of long-term antiretroviral therapy in people with HIV. At the survey level, the v3.0 immunoSEQ assay was run. Clones were read by immunoSEQ multiplex PCR, and TCRdb kept only the in-frame ones, dropping some. The data hold 20,000 to 25,000 clones, with almost 85% observed a single time. Sequenced material: unsorted PBMCs, taken 0.3 years after starting antiretroviral therapy. The source is a man in his forties or fifties with HIV.

There are a few counts of this clone. The gene calls are TRBV11-1 and TRBJ1-1; D might be TRBD1 (6 bases). Between the trimmed V and J ends, which lost 7 bases and 1 base, there was a span of 16 bases. CDR1 and CDR2 from the germline V gene are SGHAT and FQDESV (reference sequence). The CDR3 spans 15 residues. CDR3 nucleotides: TGTGCCAGCAACCCCGAGGGGGAACGGAACACTGAAGCTTTCTTT. Translation gives CASNPEGERNTEAFF. Supplemented by reference TRBV11-1 and TRBJ1-1, the full variable domain reads EAEVAQSPRYKITEKSQAVAFWCDPISGHATLYWYRQILGQGPELLVQFQDESVVDDSQLPKDRFSAERLKGVDSTLKIQPAELGDSAMYLCASNPEGERNTEAFFGQGTRLTVV.

The chain employs TRBV27 and TRBJ1-1, with D hard to call. CDR1 is MNHEY and CDR2 is SMNVEV in the germline V gene (reference sequence). V was clipped by 8 bases and J by 4 bases, with 8 bases between them. The CDR3 length is 11 residues. CDR3 protein: CASEVGTEAFF. The CDR3 region has the DNA TGTGCCAGCGAGGTGGGCACTGAAGCTTTCTTT.

This clone was seen only once. The J gene is TRBJ2-5, the V gene TRBV18, with no clear D. The CDR3 has 14 amino acids. The V end was cut by 3 bases, the J end by 1 base, with 9 bases between. Germline assignment: CDR1 KGHSH and CDR2 LQKENI. The CDR3 DNA reads as TGTGCCAGCTCACCGTATCGGAGCCAAGAGACCCAGTACTTC. This gives the protein CASSPYRSQETQYF.

The chain is built from TRBV7-6 and TRBJ1-2; 9 bases are a match to TRBD1. The CDR3 covers 17 residues. The V gene end was trimmed by 4 bases and the J gene end by 1 base; junction bases not matched to a gene: 10. Germline V gene data show CDR1 as SGHVS and CDR2 as FNYEAQ. CDR3 loop: CASSSDRGWSYNYGYTF. CDR3 coding DNA: TGTGCCAGCAGCTCGGACAGGGGATGGAGTTATAACTATGGCTACACCTTC. Based on the CDR3 plus reference TRBV7-6 and TRBJ1-2, the full variable domain is GAGVSQSPRYKVTKRGQDVALRCDPISGHVSLYWYRQALGQGPEFLTYFNYEAQQDKSGLPNDRFSAERPEGSISTLTIQRTEQRDSAMYRCASSSDRGWSYNYGYTFGSGTRLTVV.

This rearrangement joins TRBV7-9 to TRBJ2-1; no clear D gene. The CDR3 runs to 13 residues. V lost 5 bases and J 5 bases, leaving 10 bases between the germline ends. Germline assignment: CDR1 SEHNR and CDR2 FQNEAQ (reference sequence). CDR3: CASSTPWDNEQFF. CDR3 DNA: TGTGCCAGCAGCACCCCGTGGGACAATGAGCAGTTCTTC.